The rows below give T cell receptor beta chains drawn from one sample of a study of blood T cell repertoires in COVID-19. The table came from immunoSEQ multiplex PCR; TCRdb's copy has only in-frame clones and leaves some out. The profile shows 350,000 to 450,000 clones, 89% of them singletons. The source material was peripheral blood. Source of these receptors: a woman between 40 and 50 years old with COVID-19, enrolled during active disease. Each CDR3 is given with its conserved first and last residue.

j_gene	v_gene	CDR3aa
TRBJ1-2	TRBV6-1	CASSEGADTNYGYTF
TRBJ2-3	TRBV5-1	CASSIRGQDDTQYF
TRBJ1-2	TRBV15	CATSRETGLNYGYTF
TRBJ2-1	TRBV6-2/TRBV6-3	CASSYPGVSYNEQFF
TRBJ2-3	TRBV4-3	CASSQESRDMPFTDTQYF
TRBJ1-2	TRBV3-1/TRBV3-2	CASSPQGLNYGYTF
TRBJ2-7	TRBV5-6	CASSLGAGRAYEQYF
TRBJ1-4	TRBV7-9	CASSLAPGQGWEKLFF
TRBJ2-7	TRBV3-1/TRBV3-2	CASSRAGNEQYF
TRBJ1-1	TRBV19	CASSTRTGVAFF
TRBJ1-1	TRBV19	CASTAFGQGRTEAFF
TRBJ1-1	TRBV5-1	CASSLVRGAGTEAFF
TRBJ2-5	TRBV19	CASSIPGVQETQYF
TRBJ2-3	TRBV30	CAWSVLAGGLDTQYF
TRBJ1-2	TRBV4-3	CASSQDNAGTNYGYTF
TRBJ2-5	TRBV4-1	CASSARGTETQYF
TRBJ2-5	TRBV30	CAWRGLAGGTKETQYF
TRBJ1-1	TRBV4-2	CASSQGQGANTEAFF
TRBJ2-7	TRBV18	CASSLGGGERSYEQYF
TRBJ2-3	TRBV6-2/TRBV6-3	CASSYPFATSPKRDTQYF
TRBJ1-2	TRBV7-9	CASSLSGEVYGYTF
TRBJ2-3	TRBV6-2/TRBV6-3	CASSYSIIRVTDTQYF
TRBJ2-5	TRBV27	CASTPGQGETQYF
TRBJ1-6	TRBV28	CASSLTHGGSPLHF
TRBJ2-7	TRBV28	CAALGTPTSYEQYF
TRBJ1-1	TRBV5-5	CASSFLGGTEAFF
TRBJ2-5	TRBV10-3	CAISVGQGAGETQYF
TRBJ2-7	TRBV5-1	CASSLALTYEQYF
TRBJ1-2	TRBV29-1	CSVVGTGASNYGYTF
TRBJ2-3	TRBV7-2	CASRRDLTDTQYF
TRBJ1-1	TRBV19	CASSRPPGQGNTEAFF
TRBJ1-2	TRBV6-6	CASRDTTGGDYGYTF
TRBJ1-4	TRBV19	CASSIAAGKHEKLFF
TRBJ1-2	TRBV4-3	CASSQDMNYGYTF
TRBJ2-6	TRBV6-5	CASRGGSSGANVLTF
TRBJ1-5	TRBV30	CAWTTRGTVNQPQHF
TRBJ1-1	TRBV9	CASSPQGAVNTEAFF
TRBJ1-1	TRBV12-3/TRBV12-4	CASSQTARAFF
TRBJ2-5	TRBV6-2/TRBV6-3	CASSRTPGLALETQYF
TRBJ2-7	TRBV5-1	CASSLTGAFEQYF
TRBJ1-1	TRBV5-1	CASSLGAGGEAFF
TRBJ1-1	TRBV2	CASSERTGQGNTEAFF